The 26 T cell receptor beta chains presented below share a single source sample, sequenced in a study of hypomethylating agent response in myelodysplastic syndrome. Profiling relied on immunoSEQ multiplex PCR, and the TCRdb table lists in-frame clones only, not all of them. The table lists several thousand clones, roughly 87% of them singletons, with just under 15% in the top ten. The input for sequencing was bone marrow, taken before or after starting hypomethylating agent treatment for myelodysplastic syndrome (not recorded which). Receptors were obtained from a human donor with myelodysplastic syndrome.

This clone was detected only once. The chain employs TRBV11-2 and TRBJ1-1, with D perhaps TRBD1 (6 bases). The ends were cut back, 5 bases at V and 1 base at J, with 17 bases in the middle. From germline, CDR1 is SGHAT and CDR2 FQNNGV. This CDR3 is 16 amino acids long. Here the CDR3 reads CASSPRQRTANTEAFF. The CDR3 DNA sequence: TGTGCCAGCAGCCCCCGACAAAGGACAGCGAACACTGAAGCTTTCTTT.

The chain's CDR3 is CASSLYVNTEAFF. The DNA of the CDR3 is TGTGCCAGCAGCTTATATGTGAACACTGAAGCTTTCTTT. The chain links TRBV11-2 to TRBJ1-1; unclear D gene. The V gene's germline CDR1 is SGHAT and CDR2 FQNNGV. The V end was cut by 2 bases, the J end by 0 bases, with 4 bases between. The length of the CDR3 is 13 residues.

The rearrangement joins TRBV14 to TRBJ2-1; D is unresolved. Trimming removed 4 bases at V and 7 bases at J, with 20 bases between. This CDR3 region has 16 residues. Per germline, CDR1 SGHDN and CDR2 FVKESK. Here the CDR3 DNA reads TGTGCCAGCAGCCCCCTAACTCGTACCTGGCGGAATGAGCAGTTCTTC. This codes for CASSPLTRTWRNEQFF.

This clone was detected a few times. The chain recombines TRBV27 with TRBJ2-7; maybe TRBD2 (6 bases). There are 14 residues in the CDR3. V lost 5 bases, J lost 2 bases, and 13 bases lay in between. CDR1 is MNHEY, CDR2 SMNVEV, per germline (reference sequence). The CDR3 loop reads CASSARWGAYEQYF. The CDR3 coding sequence is TGTGCCAGCAGTGCGCGGTGGGGGGCCTACGAGCAGTACTTC.

V is TRBV10-3 and J is TRBJ2-5; the D is unclear. Germline V gene lookup returns CDR1 ENHRY and CDR2 SYGVKD. Trimming stripped 0 bases from V and 4 bases from J, with 3 bases between. CDR3 size: 12 residues. In nucleotides, the CDR3 is TGTGCCATCAGTGAGTCAAGAGAGACCCAGTACTTC. Encoded protein: CAISESRETQYF.

V usage is TRBV19 and J usage is TRBJ1-1, with a possible D match to TRBD1 (6 bases). Germline V gene sequence: CDR1 LNHDA, CDR2 SQIVND (reference sequence). The ends were cut back, 2 bases at V and 0 bases at J, with 16 bases in the middle. The CDR3 is 17 amino acids. The CDR3 DNA follows: TGTGCCAGTAGTATATTGGGGGGGGGCAGGATGAACACTGAAGCTTTCTTT. Its translation is CASSILGGGRMNTEAFF. Full variable domain (missing parts from reference TRBV19 and TRBJ1-1): DGGITQSPKYLFRKEGQNVTLSCEQNLNHDAMYWYRQDPGQGLRLIYYSQIVNDFQKGDIAEGYSVSREKKESFPLTVTSAQKNPTAFYLCASSILGGGRMNTEAFFGQGTRLTVV.

This rearrangement joins TRBV5-4 to TRBJ1-2, with D perhaps TRBD1 (5 bases). Per the germline V gene, CDR1 is SGHNT and CDR2 is YYREEE (reference sequence). V shed 3 bases and J shed 7 bases, with 16 bases lying between them. This CDR3 contains 14 residues. CDR3 loop: CASSSPQGGAGYTF. In DNA, the CDR3 is TGTGCCAGCAGCTCGCCCCAGGGAGGTGCTGGCTACACCTTC.

The rearrangement joins TRBV14 to TRBJ2-5; no definite D call. The CDR3 consists of 13 residues. Germline lookup yields CDR1 SGHDN and CDR2 FVKESK. V was pared by 4 bases and J by 5 bases, with 11 bases between. For the CDR3, the DNA is TGTGCCAGCAGCCGATGGGTATCGGAGACCCAGTACTTC. It translates to CASSRWVSETQYF.

J is TRBJ2-1 and V is TRBV19; D might be TRBD1 (5 bases). This CDR3 has 15 amino acids. V was pared by 2 bases and J by 1 base, with 9 bases between. Per the germline V gene, CDR1 is LNHDA and CDR2 is SQIVND (reference sequence). The CDR3 nucleotides read TGTGCCAGTAGTATATCTCAGGGATCCTACAATGAGCAGTTCTTC. This codes for CASSISQGSYNEQFF.

This chain joins TRBV19 and TRBJ1-4, with 7 bases matching TRBD1. V shed 9 bases, J shed 5 bases, and the junction held 21 bases outside the gene matches. The CDR3 loop spans 18 amino acids. The V gene's germline CDR1 is LNHDA and CDR2 SQIVND (reference sequence). This chain's CDR3 is CARTLAEKMTGRNEKLFF. As DNA, the CDR3 is TGTGCCAGAACTCTGGCCGAAAAAATGACAGGGAGAAATGAAAAACTGTTTTTT.

The chain is built from TRBV9 and TRBJ1-6, with D possibly TRBD1 on 5 matching bases. From germline, CDR1 is SGDLS and CDR2 YYNGEE. This CDR3 has 16 residues. V lost 2 bases, J lost 7 bases, and 16 bases lay in between. CDR3 loop: CASSVSLAGPNSPLHF. DNA for the CDR3: TGTGCCAGCAGCGTTTCCCTAGCGGGGCCAAATTCACCCCTCCACTTT.

This clone has a handful of counts. In DNA form, the CDR3 reads TGTGCCAGCAGGGTTATGGCTAACTATGGCTACACCTTC. Protein: CASRVMANYGYTF. The rearrangement links TRBV21-1 to TRBJ1-2. TRBV21-1 is designated a pseudogene. The CDR3 runs to 13 residues.

In its sample, this clone was seen a few times. V and J are TRBV29-1 and TRBJ1-5; D might be TRBD1 (5 bases). The V end was cut by 6 bases, the J end by 4 bases, with 10 bases between. There are 12 residues in the CDR3. Germline CDR1 SQVTM, CDR2 ANQGSEA. CDR3 coding DNA: TGCAGCGTAGGACGGACAAATCAGCCCCAGCATTTT. It encodes CSVGRTNQPQHF.

V gene TRBV7-2 combines with J gene TRBJ1-3, with TRBD1 as a possible D gene (5 bases). CDR1 is SGHTA and CDR2 is FQGNSA in the germline V gene. V lost 0 bases and J 2 bases, leaving 8 bases between the germline ends. The CDR3 totals 15 residues. CDR3 DNA sequence: TGTGCCAGCAGCTTAGCAGCAGGGACTGGAAACACCATATATTTT. Translation: CASSLAAGTGNTIYF. The variable domain in full, with the rest retrieved from reference TRBV7-2 and TRBJ1-3, is GAGVSQSPSNKVTEKGKDVELRCDPISGHTALYWYRQSLGQGLEFLIYFQGNSAPDKSGLPSDRFSAERTGGSVSTLTIQRTQQEDSAVYLCASSLAAGTGNTIYFGEGSWLTVV.

This sequence joins TRBV6-1 and TRBJ1-2; D not resolved. This CDR3 is built from 15 residues. V dropped 1 base and J dropped 3 bases, with 12 bases sitting between them. The V gene's germline CDR1 is MNHNS and CDR2 SASEGT. CDR3 bases: TGTGCCAGCAGTGAAGTGGGTGGCAGAGACTATGGCTACACCTTC. It translates to CASSEVGGRDYGYTF.

This chain links TRBV6-5 with TRBJ1-1; 9 positions agree with TRBD1. The CDR3 sequence is 15 residues long. V shed 6 bases and J 5 bases; nucleotides not matched to a gene: 10. Germline-derived CDR1 and CDR2 are MNHEY and SVGAGI. CDR3 sequence reads: CASRKPGQGGTEAFF. CDR3 sequence (DNA): TGTGCCAGCAGAAAACCGGGACAGGGAGGAACTGAAGCTTTCTTT.

This clone has only a few counts. The genes are TRBV27 and TRBJ1-2; no definite D call. Looked up from germline, CDR1 is MNHEY and CDR2 is SMNVEV (reference sequence). CDR3 length equals 8 residues. V shed 9 bases and J shed 8 bases, with 4 bases lying between them. CDR3 amino acids: CASSGYTF. In DNA, the CDR3 is TGTGCCAGTTCGGGCTACACCTTC.

V usage is TRBV5-1 and J usage is TRBJ2-1; TRBD2 matches at 12 bases. CDR1 and CDR2 (germline): SGHRS, YFSETQ. V gave up 3 bases and J gave up 10 bases; unmatched junction bases: 8. The CDR3 loop spans 15 amino acids. DNA of the CDR3: TGCGCCAGCAGCTCCCCTAGCGGGGGGGCAGACGAGCAGTTCTTC. It specifies CASSSPSGGADEQFF.

V gene TRBV5-1 combines with J gene TRBJ1-1; maybe TRBD1 (5 bases). The CDR3 extends over 14 amino acids. V was clipped by 4 bases and J by 10 bases, with 20 bases between them. The germline V gene encodes CDR1 SGHRS and CDR2 YFSETQ. The CDR3 DNA is TGCGCCAGCAGCCCCCGGACAAGCTCTTGGAGAGCTTTCTTT. It codes for CASSPRTSSWRAFF.

The V call is TRBV9, the J call TRBJ2-3; D is perhaps TRBD2 (6 bases). Germline values: CDR1 SGDLS, CDR2 YYNGEE. V was pared by 0 bases and J by 0 bases, with 20 bases between. CDR3 size: 19 residues. This CDR3 reads CASSVAFPGQGLSTDTQYF. Written as DNA, the CDR3 is TGTGCCAGCAGCGTAGCTTTTCCCGGGCAGGGACTGAGCACAGATACGCAGTATTTT.

The chain has TRBV2 and TRBJ2-1; D tentatively reads TRBD1 or TRBD2 (5 bases each). The CDR3 is 15 residues long. V gave up 8 bases and J gave up 10 bases, with 24 bases separating them. CDR1 and CDR2 from the germline V gene are SNHLY and FYNNEI. The DNA of the CDR3 is TGTGCCAGCTCGGGCCTCCGGGACCCTGGTCGGGAGCAGTTCTTC. Translation gives CASSGLRDPGREQFF.

The chain carries TRBV19 and TRBJ2-2; 7 bases are shared with TRBD1. Germline V lookup: CDR1 LNHDA, CDR2 SQIVND (reference sequence). This CDR3 has 14 residues. Unmatched junction bases numbered 8, after V lost 10 bases and J lost 3 bases. The CDR3 DNA is TGTGCCACAGGAGACAGGGAAGACACCGGGGAGCTGTTTTTT. Protein: CATGDREDTGELFF.

The chain joins TRBV7-6 to TRBJ2-7; the D call may be TRBD1 or TRBD2 (5 bases each). Germline CDR1 is SGHVS and CDR2 is FNYEAQ. The V end lost 6 bases, the J end lost 6 bases, and 15 bases lay between the germline ends. The CDR3 length is 13 residues. The DNA of the CDR3 is TGTGCCAGCAGTGAGAGGGGATTTAGCGAGCAGTACTTC. The encoded protein is CASSERGFSEQYF.

The chain recombines TRBV18 with TRBJ2-7; D may be TRBD2 (5 bases). Looked up from germline, CDR1 is KGHSH and CDR2 is LQKENI. The V and J ends lost 3 bases and 0 bases respectively, with 15 bases between them. The CDR3 extends over 16 amino acids. In DNA form, the CDR3 reads TGTGCCAGCTCACCGCCGGGGATACGGTCCTCCTACGAGCAGTACTTC. It encodes CASSPPGIRSSYEQYF.

The genes are TRBV9 and TRBJ2-1; 9 bases map to TRBD2. With 2 bases clipped from V and 3 bases from J, the junction kept 6 bases outside the gene matches. Germline V gene lookup returns CDR1 SGDLS and CDR2 YYNGEE. The CDR3 loop spans 16 amino acids. In DNA form, the CDR3 reads TGTGCCAGCAGCGTTTCCGGGCGGGGGGGCTACAATGAGCAGTTCTTC. Translating it yields CASSVSGRGGYNEQFF.

The J gene is TRBJ1-1, the V gene TRBV5-5; TRBD1 is a possible D gene (5 bases). The CDR3 consists of 14 residues. The germline V and J ends were trimmed by 7 bases and 0 bases, with 13 bases remaining between them. The germline CDR1 and CDR2 sequences are SGHKS and YYEKEE (reference sequence). In nucleotides, the CDR3 is TGTGCCAGCGAGGCGCAGGGCATGAACACTGAAGCTTTCTTT. Translated, it gives CASEAQGMNTEAFF.